One T cell receptor (beta chain) is described in this entry. The method was immunoSEQ multiplex PCR; TCRdb's version includes in-frame clones alone and lacks a portion of them. The sample carries about 400,000 clones, 88% recorded once. These data originate in a study of Ad26.COV2.S vaccination and SARS-CoV-2 variants. The CDR3 is 12 residues long. CDR1 and CDR2 (germline): MDHEN, SYDVKM. The V gene lost 2 bases and the J gene lost 4 bases, with 3 bases spanning the gap. Treatment of the sample: roughly 18 received Ad26.COV2.S at low or high dose, single or two shots; roughly five received placebo; per-sample allocation not given. Each sample was drawn 63 days after the first injection (of vaccine or placebo).

The genes are TRBV28 and TRBJ1-5; D not certain. The sample consisted of peripheral blood, taken in a trial of Ad26.COV2.S vaccine versus placebo. This sequence originates from a person between 18 and 65 years old who received the Ad26.COV2.S COVID-19 vaccine or a placebo. The CDR3 spells CASSLQNQPQHF. The DNA of the CDR3 is TGTGCCAGCAGTTTACAGAATCAGCCCCAGCATTTT.